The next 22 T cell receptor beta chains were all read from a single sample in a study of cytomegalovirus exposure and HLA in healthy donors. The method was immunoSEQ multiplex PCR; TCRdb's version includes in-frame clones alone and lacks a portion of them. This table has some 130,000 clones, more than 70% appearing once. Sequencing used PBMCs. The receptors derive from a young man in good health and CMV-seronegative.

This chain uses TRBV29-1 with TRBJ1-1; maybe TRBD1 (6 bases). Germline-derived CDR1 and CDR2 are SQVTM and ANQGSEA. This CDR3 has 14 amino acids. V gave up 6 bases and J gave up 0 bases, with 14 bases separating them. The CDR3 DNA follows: TGCAGCGTCGTTGGACAGCTTATGAACACTGAAGCTTTCTTT. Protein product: CSVVGQLMNTEAFF.

The CDR3 DNA follows: TGTGCCAGCAGTTGGGGGGGGAATCAGCCCCAGCATTTT. Amino acids: CASSWGGNQPQHF. V usage is TRBV6-5 and J usage is TRBJ1-5; the D gene is possibly TRBD1 (5 bases). V was pared by 4 bases and J by 4 bases, with 8 bases between. The germline V gene encodes CDR1 MNHEY and CDR2 SVGAGI. This CDR3 spans 13 amino acids.

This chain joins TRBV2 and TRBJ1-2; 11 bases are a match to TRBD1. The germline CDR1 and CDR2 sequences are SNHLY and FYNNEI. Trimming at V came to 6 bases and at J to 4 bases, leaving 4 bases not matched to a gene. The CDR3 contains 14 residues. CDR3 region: CASRTGTGGYGYTF. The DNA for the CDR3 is TGTGCCAGCAGGACCGGGACAGGGGGCTATGGCTACACCTTC. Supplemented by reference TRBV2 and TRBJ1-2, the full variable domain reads EPEVTQTPSHQVTQMGQEVILRCVPISNHLYFYWYRQILGQKVEFLVSFYNNEISEKSEIFDDQFSVERPDGSNFTLKIRSTKLEDSAMYFCASRTGTGGYGYTFGSGTRLTVV.

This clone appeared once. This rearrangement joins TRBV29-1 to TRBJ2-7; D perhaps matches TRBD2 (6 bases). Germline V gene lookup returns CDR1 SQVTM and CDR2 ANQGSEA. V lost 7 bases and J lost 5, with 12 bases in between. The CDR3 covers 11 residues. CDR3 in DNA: TGCAGCGGCATACGGGGGAACGAGCAGTACTTC. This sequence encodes CSGIRGNEQYF.

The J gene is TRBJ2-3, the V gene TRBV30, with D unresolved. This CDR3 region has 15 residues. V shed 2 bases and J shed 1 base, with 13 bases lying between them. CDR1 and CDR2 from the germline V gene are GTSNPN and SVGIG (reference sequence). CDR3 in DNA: TGTGCCTGGAGTCCGGTCGGTGATGGCACAGATACGCAGTATTTT. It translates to CAWSPVGDGTDTQYF.

CDR3 sequence (DNA): TGTGCCAGCAGCACCGGAGACAGCGCTGAAAAACTGTTTTTT. Translation: CASSTGDSAEKLFF. V and J are TRBV5-4 and TRBJ1-4, with a tentative D call TRBD1 (5 bases). With 4 bases removed from V and 7 bases from J, the gap between germline ends came to 14 bases. Germline V gene lookup returns CDR1 SGHNT and CDR2 YYREEE (reference sequence). The length of the CDR3 is 14 residues.

The CDR3, as DNA: TGTGCCAGCAGCTTATTCCCGGCAGATACGCAGTATTTT. The encoded protein is CASSLFPADTQYF. This sequence joins TRBV7-9 and TRBJ2-3; D is unclear. The germline V gene encodes CDR1 SEHNR and CDR2 FQNEAQ (reference sequence). CDR3 size: 13 residues. Trimming took 2 bases from V and 4 from J, leaving 7 bases between them.

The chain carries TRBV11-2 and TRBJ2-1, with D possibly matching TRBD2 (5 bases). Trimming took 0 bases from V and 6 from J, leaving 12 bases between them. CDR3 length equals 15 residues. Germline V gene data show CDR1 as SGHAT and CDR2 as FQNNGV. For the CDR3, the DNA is TGTGCCAGCAGCTTAGATAGTCGTAGCGTCAATGAGCAGTTCTTC. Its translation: CASSLDSRSVNEQFF.

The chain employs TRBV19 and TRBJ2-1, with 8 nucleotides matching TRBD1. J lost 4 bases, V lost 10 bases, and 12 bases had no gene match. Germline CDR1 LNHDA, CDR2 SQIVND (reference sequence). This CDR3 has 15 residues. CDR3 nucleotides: TGTGCCACCATCGTTGGGGACAGGTTGTACAATGAGCAGTTCTTC. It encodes CATIVGDRLYNEQFF.

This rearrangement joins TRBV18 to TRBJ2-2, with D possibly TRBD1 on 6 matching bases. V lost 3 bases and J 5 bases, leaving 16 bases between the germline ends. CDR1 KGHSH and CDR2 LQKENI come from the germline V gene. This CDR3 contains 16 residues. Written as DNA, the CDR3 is TGTGCCAGCTCACCCCCGGGACAAGGGGAAACCGGGGAGCTGTTTTTT. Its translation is CASSPPGQGETGELFF.

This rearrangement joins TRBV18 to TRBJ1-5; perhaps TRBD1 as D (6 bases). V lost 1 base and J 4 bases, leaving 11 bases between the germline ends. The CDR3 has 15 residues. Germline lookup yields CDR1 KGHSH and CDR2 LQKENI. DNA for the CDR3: TGTGCCAGCTCACCACAGGGGGGGGCAAATCAGCCCCAGCATTTT. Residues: CASSPQGGANQPQHF.

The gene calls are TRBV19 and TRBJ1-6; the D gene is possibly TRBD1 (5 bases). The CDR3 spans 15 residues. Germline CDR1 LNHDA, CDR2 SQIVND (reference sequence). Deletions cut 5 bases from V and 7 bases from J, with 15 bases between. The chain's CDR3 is CASSQEGRANSPLHF. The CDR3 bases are TGTGCCAGTAGTCAGGAAGGCAGGGCGAATTCACCCCTCCACTTT. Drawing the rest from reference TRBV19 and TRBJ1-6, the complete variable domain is DGGITQSPKYLFRKEGQNVTLSCEQNLNHDAMYWYRQDPGQGLRLIYYSQIVNDFQKGDIAEGYSVSREKKESFPLTVTSAQKNPTAFYLCASSQEGRANSPLHFGNGTRLTVT.

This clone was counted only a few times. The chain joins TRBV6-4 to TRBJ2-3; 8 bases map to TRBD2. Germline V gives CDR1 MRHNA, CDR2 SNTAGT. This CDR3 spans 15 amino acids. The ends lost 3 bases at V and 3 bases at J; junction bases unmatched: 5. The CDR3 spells CASSEGASGTDTQYF. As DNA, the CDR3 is TGTGCCAGCAGTGAGGGGGCTAGCGGGACAGATACGCAGTATTTT.

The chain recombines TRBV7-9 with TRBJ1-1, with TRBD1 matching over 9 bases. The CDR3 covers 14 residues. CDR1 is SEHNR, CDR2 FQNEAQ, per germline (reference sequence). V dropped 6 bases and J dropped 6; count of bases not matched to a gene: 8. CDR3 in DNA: TGTGCCAGCAGTTGGGACAGGGTTGCCCCTGAAGCTTTCTTT. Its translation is CASSWDRVAPEAFF.

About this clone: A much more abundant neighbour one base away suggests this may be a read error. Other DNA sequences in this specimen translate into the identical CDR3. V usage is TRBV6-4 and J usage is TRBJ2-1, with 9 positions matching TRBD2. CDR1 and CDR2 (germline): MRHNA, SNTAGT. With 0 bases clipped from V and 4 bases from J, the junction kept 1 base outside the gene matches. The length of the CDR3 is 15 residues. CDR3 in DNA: TGTGCCAGCAGTGACTCTAGCGGGAGTTACAATGAGCAGTTCTTC. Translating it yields CASSDSSGSYNEQFF.

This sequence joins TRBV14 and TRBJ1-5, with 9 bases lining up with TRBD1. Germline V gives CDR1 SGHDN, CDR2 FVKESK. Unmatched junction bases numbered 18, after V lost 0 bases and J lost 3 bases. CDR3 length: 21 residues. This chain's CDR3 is CASSQDMEGGTGYASNQPQHF. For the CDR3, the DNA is TGTGCCAGCAGCCAAGATATGGAAGGGGGGACAGGGTACGCCTCCAATCAGCCCCAGCATTTT.

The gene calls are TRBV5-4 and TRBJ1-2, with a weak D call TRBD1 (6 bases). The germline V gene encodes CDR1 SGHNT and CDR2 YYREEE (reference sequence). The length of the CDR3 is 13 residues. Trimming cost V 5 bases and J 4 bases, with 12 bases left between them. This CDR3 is CASSSGQPYGYTF. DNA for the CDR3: TGTGCCAGCAGTTCTGGACAGCCCTATGGCTACACCTTC. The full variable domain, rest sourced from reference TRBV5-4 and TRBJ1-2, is ETGVTQSPTHLIKTRGQQVTLRCSSQSGHNTVSWYQQALGQGPQFIFQYYREEENGRGNFPPRFSGLQFPNYSSELNVNALELDDSALYLCASSSGQPYGYTFGSGTRLTVV.

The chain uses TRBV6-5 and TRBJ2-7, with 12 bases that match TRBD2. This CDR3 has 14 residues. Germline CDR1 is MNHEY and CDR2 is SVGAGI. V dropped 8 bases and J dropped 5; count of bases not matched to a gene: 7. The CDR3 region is CASAMTSGSHEQYF. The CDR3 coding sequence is TGTGCCAGCGCTATGACTAGCGGGAGCCACGAGCAGTACTTC.

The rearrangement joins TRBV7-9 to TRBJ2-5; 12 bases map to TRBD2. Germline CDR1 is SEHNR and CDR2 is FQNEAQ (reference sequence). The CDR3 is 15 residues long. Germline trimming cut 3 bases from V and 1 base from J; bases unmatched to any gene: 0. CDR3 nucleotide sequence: TGTGCCAGCAGCTTGACTAGCGGGGGCCAAGAGACCCAGTACTTC. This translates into CASSLTSGGQETQYF.

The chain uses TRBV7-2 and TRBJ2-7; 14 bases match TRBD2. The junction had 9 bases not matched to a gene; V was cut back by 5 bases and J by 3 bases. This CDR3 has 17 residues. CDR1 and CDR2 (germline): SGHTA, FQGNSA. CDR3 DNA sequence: TGTGCCAGCAGCACCGGACTAGCGGGAGGAGTCCTCTACGAGCAGTACTTC. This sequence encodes CASSTGLAGGVLYEQYF.

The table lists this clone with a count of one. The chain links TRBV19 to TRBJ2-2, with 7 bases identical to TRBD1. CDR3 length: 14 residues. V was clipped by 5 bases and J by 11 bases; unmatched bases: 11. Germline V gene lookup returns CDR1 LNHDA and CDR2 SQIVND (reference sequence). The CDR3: CASSSGGLEVELFF. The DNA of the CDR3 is TGTGCCAGTAGTTCAGGGGGTCTTGAAGTCGAGCTGTTTTTT.

This CDR3 is CTSSQDKGAQGSEQFF. The CDR3 coding sequence is TGCACCAGCAGCCAAGATAAGGGGGCCCAGGGGAGTGAGCAGTTCTTC. The J gene is TRBJ2-1, the V gene TRBV1; the table's TRBD1 call for D was not verified on the DNA. TRBV1 counts as a pseudogene. The CDR3 contains 16 residues.